Presented here are 30 T cell receptor beta chains from one specimen sequenced in a study of graft-versus-host responses after intestinal transplantation. Method: immunoSEQ multiplex PCR; TCRdb's copy keeps in-frame clones and lacks some. Altogether tens of thousands of clones are present, more than 75% being singletons, with the ten largest covering 2.5% to 3%. The material was PBMCs, obtained around 120 days after intestinal transplantation. The receptors were gathered from a human patient who received an intestinal transplant, so some T cells may come from the graft donor.

This clone has only one observation. This sequence joins TRBV21-1 and TRBJ2-2. TRBV21-1 counts as a pseudogene. The CDR3 contains 16 residues. The CDR3 here is CASSPRGGRGTGELFF. CDR3 nucleotides: TGTGCCAGCAGCCCCCGGGGCGGTCGGGGCACCGGGGAGCTGTTTTTT.

This clone has just one count. The rearrangement joins TRBV5-6 to TRBJ2-3; D might be TRBD1 (5 bases). Germline CDR1 is SGHDT and CDR2 is YYEEEE. The V and J ends lost 2 bases and 0 bases respectively, with 10 bases between them. CDR3 length equals 15 residues. The DNA of the CDR3 is TGTGCCAGCAGCTTCGACAGAATTAGCACAGATACGCAGTATTTT. Translating it yields CASSFDRISTDTQYF.

V gene TRBV6-1 combines with J gene TRBJ2-7, with a weak D call TRBD2 (6 bases). V was trimmed by 7 bases and J by 2 bases, leaving 15 bases between them. Per germline, CDR1 MNHNS and CDR2 SASEGT. This CDR3 has 14 amino acids. This CDR3 is CASKEGSGAYEQYF. The CDR3 nucleotides are TGTGCCAGCAAGGAGGGGTCGGGGGCCTACGAGCAGTACTTC.

The chain joins TRBV6-6 to TRBJ2-7; D remains ambiguous. This CDR3 contains 11 residues. The germline V gene encodes CDR1 MNHNY and CDR2 SVGAGI (reference sequence). The V end was cut by 4 bases, the J end by 4 bases, with 5 bases between. This CDR3 is CASSLLYEQYF. CDR3 DNA: TGTGCCAGCAGTTTGCTTTACGAGCAGTACTTC.

V gene TRBV16 combines with J gene TRBJ1-2, with D perhaps matching TRBD1 (6 bases). V gave up 1 base and J gave up 8 bases, with 14 bases separating them. Germline CDR1 KGHSY, CDR2 FQNENV. The CDR3 runs to 14 residues. Here the CDR3 reads CASSQFIRGPGYTF. The DNA of the CDR3 is TGTGCCAGCAGCCAATTCATTCGGGGGCCGGGCTACACCTTC.

The chain couples TRBV6-6 to TRBJ1-5; D gene ambiguous. Germline CDR1 reads MNHNY; CDR2 reads SVGAGI (reference sequence). Trimming took 6 bases from V and 6 from J, leaving 12 bases between them. CDR3 length: 13 amino acids. The DNA for the CDR3 is TGTGCCAGCAGAGAAAGAATAAGTCAGCCCCAGCATTTT. Its protein product is CASRERISQPQHF.

This sequence joins TRBV6-5 and TRBJ1-1; no definite D call. This CDR3 region has 14 residues. V was trimmed by 5 bases and J by 0 bases, leaving 10 bases between them. CDR1 and CDR2 (germline): MNHEY, SVGAGI. The CDR3 DNA reads TGTGCCAGCAGTCCGTCGGGGTTGAACACTGAAGCTTTCTTT. This encodes CASSPSGLNTEAFF.

The V and J genes are TRBV28 and TRBJ1-4; D is possibly TRBD1 (6 bases). Germline CDR1 MDHEN, CDR2 SYDVKM. V was shortened by 3 bases and J by 3 bases, with 11 bases between the two germline ends. The CDR3 length is 15 residues. The CDR3 DNA is TGTGCCAGCAGTTTGCAAGGGGGTGCTAATGAAAAACTGTTTTTT. Its translation is CASSLQGGANEKLFF.

V is TRBV5-1 and J is TRBJ1-2, with D maybe TRBD1 (5 bases). The V gene's germline CDR1 is SGHRS and CDR2 YFSETQ. The CDR3 runs to 14 residues. Trimming took 1 base from V and 9 from J, leaving 16 bases between them. This CDR3 is CASSLTPREVSYTF. In nucleotides, the CDR3 is TGCGCCAGCAGCTTGACCCCCAGGGAAGTCAGCTACACCTTC.

The chain carries TRBV6-5 and TRBJ2-7; a possible D gene is TRBD2 (5 bases). The CDR3 is made up of 14 amino acids. Per germline, CDR1 MNHEY and CDR2 SVGAGI. Trimming took 3 bases from V and 2 from J, leaving 11 bases between them. The CDR3 here is CASSYTGFTYEQYF. The CDR3 region has the DNA TGTGCCAGCAGTTATACGGGGTTTACCTACGAGCAGTACTTC.

CDR3 in DNA: TGTGCCAGCAGCCTAGGGACAGGGTCGGTCTATGGCTACACCTTC. It yields the protein CASSLGTGSVYGYTF. The chain recombines TRBV7-6 with TRBJ1-2; TRBD1 matches 9 bases. Germline V CDR1 and CDR2: SGHVS, FNYEAQ. This CDR3 is 15 amino acids long. V lost 5 bases and J lost 4; bases outside the gene matches: 8.

V gene TRBV27 combines with J gene TRBJ2-5, with D possibly matching TRBD2 (5 bases). Germline values: CDR1 MNHEY, CDR2 SMNVEV (reference sequence). The CDR3 has 16 residues. The V end was cut by 4 bases, the J end by 2 bases, with 17 bases between. The CDR3 is CASSSPLWPGQETQYF. The DNA for the CDR3 is TGTGCCAGCAGTTCCCCGCTATGGCCGGGGCAAGAGACCCAGTACTTC.

This chain uses TRBV5-4 with TRBJ1-6; weak D call: TRBD1 (6 bases). V shed 3 bases and J shed 8 bases, with 12 bases lying between them. This CDR3 contains 14 residues. Germline lookup yields CDR1 SGHNT and CDR2 YYREEE (reference sequence). The CDR3, as DNA: TGTGCCAGCAGCTCAGGACAGCTCCATTCACCCCTCCACTTT. It is translated as CASSSGQLHSPLHF. The whole variable domain, remainder taken from reference TRBV5-4 and TRBJ1-6, is ETGVTQSPTHLIKTRGQQVTLRCSSQSGHNTVSWYQQALGQGPQFIFQYYREEENGRGNFPPRFSGLQFPNYSSELNVNALELDDSALYLCASSSGQLHSPLHFGNGTRLTVT.

This clone appeared a single time. The chain joins TRBV27 to TRBJ2-7, with D maybe TRBD1 (6 bases). Germline V lookup: CDR1 MNHEY, CDR2 SMNVEV (reference sequence). With 3 bases removed from V and 3 bases from J, the gap between germline ends came to 12 bases. The CDR3 is made up of 14 amino acids. The CDR3 coding sequence is TGTGCCAGCAGTTTGCGAGGGGGAAACTACGAGCAGTACTTC. It specifies CASSLRGGNYEQYF.

This clone was recorded only once. Compared with germline, one end of the junction differs, possibly owing to a read error. This specimen includes other DNA sequences encoding the same CDR3. This chain links TRBV5-1 with TRBJ2-3; TRBD2 matches at 13 bases. Germline CDR1 SGHRS, CDR2 YFSETQ. This CDR3 region has 15 residues. Here the CDR3 DNA reads TGTGCCAGCCACCGGACTAGCGGGAGCTCAGATACGCAGTATTTT. This translates into CASHRTSGSSDTQYF.

This chain connects TRBV6-1 to TRBJ2-3; 11 bases are shared with TRBD2. CDR3 length equals 15 residues. Germline CDR1 MNHNS, CDR2 SASEGT. V dropped 6 bases and J dropped 2; count of bases not matched to a gene: 4. The CDR3 protein is CASSRLAGPTDTQYF. The CDR3 coding sequence is TGTGCCAGCAGCCGACTAGCGGGACCCACAGATACGCAGTATTTT.

The chain couples TRBV28 to TRBJ2-1; D might be TRBD1 or TRBD2, each matching 5 bases. Trimming cost V 6 bases and J 1 base, with 13 bases left between them. This CDR3 is 15 amino acids long. Germline values: CDR1 MDHEN, CDR2 SYDVKM. CDR3 region: CASRRDQRSYNEQFF. The CDR3 DNA follows: TGTGCCAGCAGACGGGACCAGAGATCCTACAATGAGCAGTTCTTC. Supplemented by reference TRBV28 and TRBJ2-1, the full variable domain reads DVKVTQSSRYLVKRTGEKVFLECVQDMDHENMFWYRQDPGLGLRLIYFSYDVKMKEKGDIPEGYSVSREKKERFSLILESASTNQTSMYLCASRRDQRSYNEQFFGPGTRLTVL.

This chain links TRBV28 with TRBJ2-7, with a tentative D call TRBD2 (5 bases). The length of the CDR3 is 16 residues. Looked up from germline, CDR1 is MDHEN and CDR2 is SYDVKM. V lost 4 bases, J lost 0 bases, and 16 bases lay in between. The CDR3 loop reads CASSSLPRDYSYEQYF. CDR3 nucleotide sequence: TGTGCCAGCAGTTCCCTCCCCCGAGACTACTCCTACGAGCAGTACTTC.

The rearrangement uses TRBV6-1 and TRBJ2-5; 12 bases map to TRBD2. J gave up 4 bases and V 8 bases, and 2 bases lay outside the gene matches. CDR3 length equals 13 residues. The V gene's germline CDR1 is MNHNS and CDR2 SASEGT. The CDR3 loop is CASRLAGVETQYF. The CDR3 region has the DNA TGTGCCAGCCGACTAGCGGGAGTAGAGACCCAGTACTTC.

The chain uses TRBV5-6 and TRBJ1-2, with D perhaps TRBD1 (5 bases). Germline CDR1 and CDR2: SGHDT and YYEEEE. The CDR3 is 13 residues long. Trimming cost V 4 bases and J 6 bases, with 13 bases left between them. The CDR3 loop reads CASSVRGPHGYTF. In nucleotides, the CDR3 is TGTGCCAGCAGCGTGAGGGGCCCTCATGGCTACACCTTC.

This chain joins TRBV10-1 and TRBJ2-5; 8 nucleotides agree with TRBD2. V shed 3 bases, J shed 11 bases, and the junction held 14 bases outside the gene matches. Looked up from germline, CDR1 is WNHNN and CDR2 is SYGVQD (reference sequence). The CDR3 has 15 amino acids. For the CDR3, the DNA is TGCGCCAGCAGTGACTCCGCAGCGGGGGAGGATGAGCAGTACTTC. Amino acids: CASSDSAAGEDEQYF.

The rearrangement links TRBV2 to TRBJ2-5; D may be TRBD1 (5 bases). Trimming took off 5 bases at V and 2 bases at J, with 15 bases between the two ends. Germline CDR1 SNHLY, CDR2 FYNNEI. This CDR3 has 15 amino acids. DNA for the CDR3: TGTGCCAGCAGTACAGGCACGGACACGCAAGAGACCCAGTACTTC. Translation gives CASSTGTDTQETQYF.

The chain uses TRBV7-8 and TRBJ2-2; D call uncertain. The germline CDR1 and CDR2 sequences are SGHVS and FQNEAQ. V gave up 0 bases and J gave up 5 bases, with 31 bases separating them. The CDR3 runs 22 residues. The CDR3 DNA reads as TGTGCCAGCAGCTTAGCGCCCTCCCTCTTATTTAGGGTCAGAAATCTGACCGGGGAGCTGTTTTTT. Its translation: CASSLAPSLLFRVRNLTGELFF. Full variable domain (outside the CDR3, taken from reference TRBV7-8 and TRBJ2-2): GAGVSQSPRYKVAKRGQDVALRCDPISGHVSLFWYQQALGQGPEFLTYFQNEAQLDKSGLPSDRFFAERPEGSVSTLKIQRTQQEDSAVYLCASSLAPSLLFRVRNLTGELFFGEGSRLTVL.

V is TRBV28 and J is TRBJ1-2, with 8 nucleotides matching TRBD1. The V segment lost 6 bases and the J segment 6 bases; nucleotides outside the gene matches: 15. The CDR3 loop spans 16 amino acids. Germline CDR1 reads MDHEN; CDR2 reads SYDVKM. CDR3 loop: CASSPAGDRKSNGYTF. CDR3 bases: TGTGCCAGCAGCCCCGCCGGGGACAGGAAATCCAATGGCTACACCTTC.

The chain carries TRBV28 and TRBJ2-3, with TRBD1 matching over 10 bases. The germline gives CDR1 MDHEN, CDR2 SYDVKM. Trimming took 7 bases from V and 4 from J; bases not matched to a gene: 5. This CDR3 contains 14 residues. The CDR3 loop is CASTGQGGADTQYF. The CDR3 DNA reads TGTGCCAGCACCGGACAGGGGGGAGCAGATACGCAGTATTTT.

The V and J genes are TRBV7-9 and TRBJ2-1; maybe TRBD2 (6 bases). This CDR3 region has 14 residues. Trimming cost V 7 bases and J 8 bases, with 18 bases left between them. Germline lookup yields CDR1 SEHNR and CDR2 FQNEAQ (reference sequence). CDR3 sequence (DNA): TGTGCCAGCATCGTGGACTCTACGGGGGATGAGCAGTTCTTC. It translates to CASIVDSTGDEQFF.

The chain couples TRBV2 to TRBJ1-6; D ambiguous. Trimming took 1 base from V and 4 from J, leaving 5 bases between them. This CDR3 has 14 amino acids. Germline CDR1 and CDR2: SNHLY and FYNNEI. The CDR3 region is CASSEGGYNSPLHF. DNA of the CDR3: TGTGCCAGCAGTGAAGGAGGGTATAATTCACCCCTCCACTTT.

The chain links TRBV5-1 to TRBJ2-1; TRBD2 matches 9 bases. The CDR3 has 17 amino acids. With V trimmed by 2 bases and J by 7 bases, 13 bases remained unmatched. Germline loops: CDR1 SGHRS, CDR2 YFSETQ. CDR3 sequence: CASSLATSGLLGNEQFF. The CDR3 DNA follows: TGCGCCAGCAGCTTAGCGACTAGCGGCCTACTGGGGAATGAGCAGTTCTTC.

The rearrangement links TRBV18 to TRBJ1-5; no firm D call. The CDR3 covers 14 residues. Germline-derived CDR1 and CDR2 are KGHSH and LQKENI. Trimming cost V 6 bases and J 0 bases, with 9 bases left between them. The CDR3 reads CASSTTVSNQPQHF. DNA for the CDR3: TGTGCCAGCTCTACCACCGTTAGCAATCAGCCCCAGCATTTT.

V usage is TRBV15 and J usage is TRBJ2-3, with TRBD1 matching 7 bases. The CDR3 consists of 14 residues. CDR1 and CDR2 (germline): LNHNV, YYDKDF (reference sequence). The trim removed 3 bases at V and 3 bases at J, leaving 3 bases unmatched. CDR3 coding DNA: TGTGCCACCAGCAGGAGACAGGGAACAGATACGCAGTATTTT. Amino acids: CATSRRQGTDTQYF.